The 26 T cell receptor beta chains below come from one sample, sequenced in a study of OX40 agonist ivuxolimab in advanced cancers. TCRdb keeps only in-frame clones here, not all; method: immunoSEQ multiplex PCR. The top ten clones hold over 0.9% of a sample with 70,000 to 85,000 clones, approximately 90% of them seen once. Here the sequenced sample was CD4+ or CD8+ T cells sorted from blood, taken in a trial of the OX40 agonist ivuxolimab. The receptors shown here come from an adult with an advanced solid tumor such as melanoma, head and neck, liver or kidney cancer.

The CDR3 loop reads CASSLRDGITDTQYF. CDR3 nucleotides: TGCGCCAGCAGCTTGAGGGACGGAATCACAGATACGCAGTATTTT. The J gene is TRBJ2-3, the V gene TRBV5-1; D possibly uses TRBD1 or TRBD2 (5 bases each). The CDR3 has 15 amino acids. V was pared by 1 base and J by 2 bases, with 11 bases between. Germline values: CDR1 SGHRS, CDR2 YFSETQ. Drawing the rest from reference TRBV5-1 and TRBJ2-3, the complete variable domain is KAGVTQTPRYLIKTRGQQVTLSCSPISGHRSVSWYQQTPGQGLQFLFEYFSETQRNKGNFPGRFSGRQFSNSRSEMNVSTLELGDSALYLCASSLRDGITDTQYFGPGTRLTVL.

The chain has TRBV19 and TRBJ2-5; 9 bases map to TRBD2. The CDR3 contains 13 residues. With V trimmed by 7 bases and J by 6 bases, 6 bases remained unmatched. CDR1 is LNHDA, CDR2 SQIVND, per germline (reference sequence). The chain's CDR3 is CASTSGRTKTQYF. The CDR3 region has the DNA TGTGCCAGTACAAGCGGGAGGACAAAGACCCAGTACTTC. The complete variable domain, with remaining parts taken from reference TRBV19 and TRBJ2-5, reads DGGITQSPKYLFRKEGQNVTLSCEQNLNHDAMYWYRQDPGQGLRLIYYSQIVNDFQKGDIAEGYSVSREKKESFPLTVTSAQKNPTAFYLCASTSGRTKTQYFGPGTRLLVL.

V gene TRBV6-5 combines with J gene TRBJ1-2; TRBD1 matches 10 bases. CDR3 length: 14 residues. Germline-derived CDR1 and CDR2 are MNHEY and SVGAGI. After removal of 0 bases from V and 7 bases from J, the junction contained 2 bases not matched to a gene. DNA of the CDR3: TGTGCCAGCAGTTACTCCGACAGGGGGCCTGGCTACACCTTC. It translates to CASSYSDRGPGYTF.

J is TRBJ2-1 and V is TRBV4-3; 13 positions agree with TRBD2. The CDR3 covers 17 residues. Germline trimming cut 4 bases from V and 6 bases from J; bases unmatched to any gene: 9. Germline-derived CDR1 and CDR2 are LGHNA and YSLEER. CDR3 amino acids: CASSRERTSGSPNEQFF. CDR3 DNA: TGCGCCAGCAGCCGCGAACGGACTAGCGGGAGCCCCAATGAGCAGTTCTTC.

This clone was seen just once. This chain links TRBV2 with TRBJ1-2; 8 bases fit TRBD1. Germline values: CDR1 SNHLY, CDR2 FYNNEI. J gave up 4 bases and V 8 bases, and 6 bases lay outside the gene matches. The CDR3 is 13 residues long. The CDR3 region has the DNA TGTGCCAGCCGGAGAGGACAGGGCTATGGCTACACCTTC. It is translated as CASRRGQGYGYTF.

The chain combines TRBV19 with TRBJ1-2, with TRBD1 identical over 9 bases. Germline CDR1 LNHDA, CDR2 SQIVND (reference sequence). J was trimmed by 4 bases and V by 5 bases; bases with no gene match: 5. This CDR3 spans 14 amino acids. In DNA, the CDR3 is TGTGCCAGTAGTGGGGGACAGGGACCCTATGGCTACACCTTC. Translation gives CASSGGQGPYGYTF.

The chain has TRBV6-5 and TRBJ2-2; 7 nucleotides line up with TRBD1. Germline V gene sequence: CDR1 MNHEY, CDR2 SVGAGI. This CDR3 is built from 14 residues. V lost 4 bases and J lost 7; bases outside the gene matches: 6. This CDR3 reads CASSFASGGGELFF. The CDR3 DNA reads as TGTGCCAGCAGTTTCGCCTCAGGGGGCGGGGAGCTGTTTTTT.

The chain has TRBV9 and TRBJ1-3, with D perhaps TRBD1 (5 bases). The CDR3 spans 16 residues. Germline CDR1 reads SGDLS; CDR2 reads YYNGEE. V was pared by 1 base and J by 0 bases, with 11 bases between. This CDR3 is CASSVRQGLSGNTIYF. The DNA for the CDR3 is TGTGCCAGCAGCGTACGGCAGGGCCTCTCTGGAAACACCATATATTTT. The full variable domain, completed using reference TRBV9 and TRBJ1-3, is DSGVTQTPKHLITATGQRVTLRCSPRSGDLSVYWYQQSLDQGLQFLIQYYNGEERAKGNILERFSAQQFPDLHSELNLSSLELGDSALYFCASSVRQGLSGNTIYFGEGSWLTVV.

V and J are TRBV27 and TRBJ2-2, with D possibly called TRBD1 or TRBD2 (6 bases each). CDR1 is MNHEY and CDR2 is SMNVEV in the germline V gene (reference sequence). Between the trimmed V and J ends, which lost 2 bases and 6 bases, there was a span of 13 bases. This CDR3 is built from 15 residues. In nucleotides, the CDR3 is TGTGCCAGCAGTTTACGGGGGCGCAGTTCCGGGGAGCTGTTTTTT. It translates to CASSLRGRSSGELFF.

The chain combines TRBV18 with TRBJ2-7, with D perhaps given as TRBD1 or TRBD2 (5 bases each). The germline gives CDR1 KGHSH, CDR2 LQKENI. Trimming stripped 6 bases from V and 3 bases from J, with 15 bases between. The CDR3 spans 14 residues. CDR3 in amino acids: CASSTSRGNYEQYF. The CDR3 coding sequence is TGTGCCAGCTCGACCAGTCGGGGCAACTACGAGCAGTACTTC.

CDR3: CASSYSRRDLTETQYF. The CDR3 bases are TGTGCCAGCAGTTACTCTAGGCGGGACTTGACAGAGACCCAGTACTTC. V gene TRBV6-6 combines with J gene TRBJ2-5, with D tentatively TRBD2 (6 bases). The CDR3 consists of 16 residues. Trimming cost V 0 bases and J 4 bases, with 15 bases left between them. Germline lookup yields CDR1 MNHNY and CDR2 SVGAGI (reference sequence).

This CDR3 reads CASIGTGANYGYTF. CDR3 coding DNA: TGTGCCAGCATCGGGACAGGAGCGAACTATGGCTACACCTTC. This chain uses TRBV7-9 with TRBJ1-2, with 8 bases identical to TRBD1. The junction had 6 bases not matched to a gene; V was cut back by 7 bases and J by 2 bases. The CDR3 length is 14 residues. Germline V gene sequence: CDR1 SEHNR, CDR2 FQNEAQ (reference sequence).

V is TRBV6-5 and J is TRBJ1-2, with TRBD1 matching over 8 bases. The V gene end was trimmed by 6 bases and the J gene end by 2 bases; junction bases not matched to a gene: 8. CDR1 and CDR2 from the germline V gene are MNHEY and SVGAGI. The length of the CDR3 is 15 residues. This chain's CDR3 is CASRATGTGNYGYTF. CDR3 DNA sequence: TGTGCCAGCAGAGCCACCGGGACAGGCAACTATGGCTACACCTTC.

The CDR3 sequence: CASSFWRGGSYNEQFF. In DNA form, the CDR3 reads TGCGCCAGCAGCTTTTGGCGGGGGGGCTCCTACAATGAGCAGTTCTTC. The gene calls are TRBV5-1 and TRBJ2-1; 9 bases fit TRBD2. V trimming: 2 bases; J trimming: 0 bases; junction bases outside the gene matches: 3. The germline V gene encodes CDR1 SGHRS and CDR2 YFSETQ. There are 16 residues in the CDR3.

V usage is TRBV19 and J usage is TRBJ1-1; 11 nucleotides align to TRBD1. CDR1 is LNHDA, CDR2 SQIVND, per germline (reference sequence). Losses at the gene ends were 4 bases for V and 0 bases for J; bases not matched to a gene: 16. The CDR3 length is 20 residues. The CDR3 loop is CASSTGGQGAMTLMNTEAFF. The DNA of the CDR3 is TGTGCCAGTAGTACAGGAGGACAGGGGGCGATGACCCTGATGAACACTGAAGCTTTCTTT.

The rearrangement uses TRBV6-6 and TRBJ1-5; no definite D call. The germline V gene encodes CDR1 MNHNY and CDR2 SVGAGI (reference sequence). This CDR3 is 13 amino acids long. Trimming shortened V by 6 bases and J by 0 bases, and 6 bases separated the two germline ends. CDR3 coding DNA: TGTGCCAGCAGGGAATATAGCAATCAGCCCCAGCATTTT. Translated, it gives CASREYSNQPQHF.

V and J are TRBV1 and TRBJ2-1; the table's D call of TRBD1 was not tested on the DNA. TRBV1 is annotated as a pseudogene. The CDR3 runs to 15 residues. CDR3 in DNA: TGCACCAGCAGCCAAAGACAGGGCTGTGAGGATGAGCAGTTCTTC. Encoded protein: CTSSQRQGCEDEQFF.

This rearrangement joins TRBV5-5 to TRBJ1-1, with D uncertain. Germline V gene data show CDR1 as SGHKS and CDR2 as YYEKEE (reference sequence). The ends were cut back, 0 bases at V and 8 bases at J, with 8 bases in the middle. This CDR3 spans 12 amino acids. In DNA, the CDR3 is TGTGCCAGCAGCTTGGATGGCTGGGAAGCTTTCTTT. The encoded protein is CASSLDGWEAFF.

The chain carries TRBV9 and TRBJ2-7; D might be TRBD1 (5 bases). Germline V gives CDR1 SGDLS, CDR2 YYNGEE. CDR3 size: 13 residues. With 4 bases removed from V and 6 bases from J, the gap between germline ends came to 14 bases. The CDR3 sequence is CASSFDSLGEQYF. The CDR3 nucleotides are TGTGCCAGCAGCTTCGACAGTCTCGGCGAGCAGTACTTC.

The chain carries TRBV21-1 and TRBJ1-2; no check of the table's D call, TRBD1, against the DNA was made. TRBV21-1 is flagged as a pseudogene. There are 20 residues in the CDR3. CDR3 in amino acids: CASSKGIPGQGSPNLYGYTF. CDR3 in DNA: TGTGCCAGCAGCAAAGGCATTCCGGGACAGGGGTCTCCTAACTTATATGGCTACACCTTC.

This sequence joins TRBV13 and TRBJ2-7; 8 nucleotides match TRBD1. The V and J ends lost 5 bases and 2 bases, in that order; junction bases with no gene match: 14. This CDR3 has 17 residues. The germline V gene has CDR1 PRHDT and CDR2 FYEKMQ (reference sequence). The CDR3 nucleotides are TGTGCCAGCAGCCGATGGGCCCTCGGGACAGGCACCTACGAGCAGTACTTC. Translated: CASSRWALGTGTYEQYF.

The chain uses TRBV6-1 and TRBJ1-3; no clear D gene. Trimming removed 3 bases at V and 0 bases at J, with 3 bases between. The CDR3 extends over 13 amino acids. Germline CDR1 is MNHNS and CDR2 is SASEGT. CDR3 in DNA: TGTGCCAGCAGTGACGGCTCTGGAAACACCATATATTTT. Translating gives CASSDGSGNTIYF.

CDR3 residues: CASSESGGPAYEQYF. The DNA of the CDR3 is TGCGCCAGCAGTGAGTCTGGGGGGCCAGCTTACGAGCAGTACTTC. The J gene is TRBJ2-7, the V gene TRBV10-1; D might be TRBD1 or TRBD2, each matching 6 bases. V was pared by 0 bases and J by 4 bases, with 13 bases between. The germline gives CDR1 WNHNN, CDR2 SYGVQD (reference sequence). This CDR3 has 15 amino acids.

This clone has a single count. The chain links TRBV2 to TRBJ2-4, with no clear D. V was trimmed by 1 base and J by 5 bases, leaving 9 bases between them. The CDR3 is made up of 14 amino acids. Germline V CDR1 and CDR2: SNHLY, FYNNEI. This CDR3 is CASSEVGRENIQYF. CDR3 nucleotides: TGTGCCAGCAGTGAAGTCGGGCGAGAAAACATTCAGTACTTC.

The V gene is TRBV6-5, the J gene TRBJ2-7; D gene unclear. V was pared by 0 bases and J by 3 bases, with 9 bases between. This CDR3 has 14 residues. CDR1 is MNHEY, CDR2 SVGAGI, per germline. Here the CDR3 reads CASSYSKQLYEQYF. CDR3 in DNA: TGTGCCAGCAGTTACTCGAAACAGCTCTACGAGCAGTACTTC.

This clone was observed once. This rearrangement joins TRBV6-1 to TRBJ1-4, with D unresolved. The germline V gene encodes CDR1 MNHNS and CDR2 SASEGT. V was shortened by 2 bases and J by 0 bases, with 7 bases between the two germline ends. This CDR3 has 15 residues. CDR3 in DNA: TGTGCCAGCAGTGAATCTTGGGCAACTAATGAAAAACTGTTTTTT. Translated, it gives CASSESWATNEKLFF.